The next 27 T cell receptor beta chains were all read from a single sample in a study of HIV-infected patients and healthy controls. All unsorted peripheral T cells were captured because whole blood was used without fractionation. Reverse transcription used around 500 ng RNA and constant-region primers for alpha and beta. Each of the alpha and beta chains got its own library through chain-specific third strand synthesis with indices. In TCRdb, the 5' RACE reads were re-called with MiXCR into one record per CDR3 protein. The data contain some 9,300 distinct CDR3 sequences, about 9.4% of them singletons. The material sequenced was blood, taken before antiretroviral therapy. The source is an adult with HIV infection.

CDR3 DNA: TGTGCCAGCAGCGTAGACCTATCAACTAATGAAAAACTGTTTTTT. Amino acid sequence: CASSVDLSTNEKLFF. The V and J genes are TRBV3-1 and TRBJ1-4; D remains unclear. The germline CDR1 and CDR2 sequences are LGHDT and YNNKEL (reference sequence). The CDR3 is made up of 15 amino acids. V was pared by 5 bases and J by 0 bases, with 10 bases between.

This clonotype was seen more than once but under ten times. The CDR3 coding sequence is TGTGCCAGTAGCGGGCGACAGGGGAAGATCGACGAGCAGTACTTC. Amino acid sequence: CASSGRQGKIDEQYF. V is TRBV19 and J is TRBJ2-7; 8 bases align to TRBD1. V gave up 6 bases and J gave up 5 bases; unmatched junction bases: 12. The CDR3 consists of 15 residues. Germline V lookup: CDR1 LNHDA, CDR2 SQIVND (reference sequence).

This clonotype has ten or more counts. The rearrangement links TRBV11-3 to TRBJ1-1, with D possibly TRBD1 on 6 matching bases. The CDR3 is 14 amino acids. Between the trimmed V and J ends, which lost 4 bases and 0 bases, there was a span of 9 bases. From germline, CDR1 is SGHNT and CDR2 YENEEA. The CDR3: CASSSGAVNTEAFF. The CDR3 DNA is TGTGCCAGCAGCTCGGGGGCCGTGAACACTGAAGCTTTCTTT.

This clonotype occurred many times. The V call is TRBV29-1, the J call TRBJ2-2; tentative D call: TRBD1 (6 bases). The V gene lost 6 bases and the J gene lost 1 base, with 18 bases spanning the gap. The CDR3 runs to 16 residues. CDR1 and CDR2 (germline): SQVTM, ANQGSEA. The CDR3 sequence is CSVAWGQGQNTGELFF. The CDR3, as DNA: TGCAGCGTGGCGTGGGGACAAGGTCAGAACACCGGGGAGCTGTTTTTT.

This clonotype was found many times. The CDR3 loop reads CASTTSGRGGTGELFF. The CDR3 DNA is TGTGCCAGCACCACCTCCGGGAGGGGAGGAACCGGGGAGCTGTTTTTT. The V gene is TRBV12-3 or TRBV12-4, the J gene TRBJ2-2, with 8 bases fitting TRBD2. The trim removed 7 bases at V and 5 bases at J, leaving 12 bases unmatched. The CDR3 runs 16 residues.

This clonotype was detected ten times or more. The chain couples TRBV12-3 or TRBV12-4 to TRBJ2-2; no reliable D call. The V gene lost 2 bases and the J gene lost 6 bases, with 1 base spanning the gap. The CDR3 has 11 amino acids. This CDR3 is CASSLSGELFF. In DNA form, the CDR3 reads TGTGCCAGCAGTTTATCCGGGGAGCTGTTTTTT.

This clonotype was observed at least ten times. The rearrangement joins TRBV18 to TRBJ2-3, with 10 bases fitting TRBD2. Trimming removed 2 bases from V and 7 bases from J; junction bases left unmatched: 9. Germline CDR1 and CDR2: KGHSH and LQKENI. The CDR3 length is 16 residues. The CDR3 coding sequence is TGTGCCAGCTCACCAGCTAGCGGGAGCCGACATAATACGCAGTATTTT. It is translated as CASSPASGSRHNTQYF.

Ten or more counts support this clonotype. The chain has TRBV7-2 and TRBJ2-5, with TRBD2 as a possible D gene (5 bases). The germline V gene encodes CDR1 SGHTA and CDR2 FQGNSA. Trimming took 5 bases from V and 5 from J, leaving 18 bases between them. There are 15 residues in the CDR3. The CDR3 protein is CASSLEGLKGETQYF. As DNA, the CDR3 is TGTGCCAGCAGCCTAGAGGGCCTCAAAGGGGAGACCCAGTACTTC.

In its sample, this clonotype was seen many times. V usage is TRBV4-3 and J usage is TRBJ1-5; a possible D gene is TRBD1 (5 bases). V was shortened by 4 bases and J by 0 bases, with 10 bases between the two germline ends. Germline V CDR1 and CDR2: LGHNA, YSLEER. The CDR3 runs to 15 residues. The CDR3 region is CASSPTGLSNQPQHF. The CDR3 bases are TGCGCCAGCAGCCCCACGGGACTTAGCAATCAGCCCCAGCATTTT.

This clonotype was counted many times. This chain links TRBV19 with TRBJ2-1; D is unclear. V was cut by 5 bases and J by 1 base, with 18 bases left in between. This CDR3 comprises 17 residues. Germline V gene sequence: CDR1 LNHDA, CDR2 SQIVND (reference sequence). The CDR3 DNA reads TGTGCCAGTAGTGACTGGGTAGCTGCATTTTCCTACAATGAGCAGTTCTTC. Protein product: CASSDWVAAFSYNEQFF.

This clonotype was picked up many times. The gene calls are TRBV12-3 or TRBV12-4 and TRBJ2-7; D uncertain. Trimming cost V 3 bases and J 3 bases, with 12 bases left between them. The CDR3 sequence is 14 residues long. The CDR3 loop is CASSFWPDDYEQYF. CDR3 sequence (DNA): TGTGCCAGCAGTTTTTGGCCCGACGACTACGAGCAGTACTTC.

This clonotype was seen at least ten times. This chain uses TRBV20-1 with TRBJ2-7; 10 bases match TRBD2. V trimming: 4 bases; J trimming: 5 bases; junction bases outside the gene matches: 14. CDR3 length: 16 amino acids. The V gene's germline CDR1 is DFQATT and CDR2 SNEGSKA (reference sequence). CDR3 in amino acids: CSANPGTSVLIHEQYF. DNA for the CDR3: TGCAGTGCTAACCCAGGGACTAGCGTGCTCATCCACGAGCAGTACTTC.

This clonotype was detected many times. The chain carries TRBV9 and TRBJ2-3, with 8 nucleotides matching TRBD1. Germline values: CDR1 SGDLS, CDR2 YYNGEE. The trim removed 0 bases at V and 0 bases at J, leaving 3 bases unmatched. This CDR3 comprises 16 residues. In nucleotides, the CDR3 is TGTGCCAGCAGCGTAGGGACAGGGATTAGCACAGATACGCAGTATTTT. This sequence encodes CASSVGTGISTDTQYF.

This clonotype is deemed medium-sized. The gene calls are TRBV6-2 or TRBV6-3 and TRBJ1-1, with D possibly TRBD1 on 5 matching bases. Germline CDR1 is MNHEY and CDR2 is SVGEGT. The CDR3 runs 14 residues. The V end lost 5 bases, the J end lost 1 base, and 11 bases lay between the germline ends. CDR3 sequence: CASSPGGTNTEAFF. In DNA, the CDR3 is TGTGCCAGCAGTCCCGGGGGGACGAACACTGAAGCTTTCTTT.

The J gene is TRBJ1-1, the V gene TRBV2; possible D gene TRBD1, 5 bases. The CDR3 is made up of 15 amino acids. With 8 bases removed from V and 3 bases from J, the gap between germline ends came to 19 bases. CDR1 SNHLY and CDR2 FYNNEI come from the germline V gene. The CDR3 sequence is CASGEGAGRYTEAFF. CDR3 nucleotide sequence: TGTGCCAGCGGAGAAGGGGCAGGGAGATACACTGAAGCTTTCTTT. Looking up the rest from reference TRBV2 and TRBJ1-1 gives the full variable domain: EPEVTQTPSHQVTQMGQEVILRCVPISNHLYFYWYRQILGQKVEFLVSFYNNEISEKSEIFDDQFSVERPDGSNFTLKIRSTKLEDSAMYFCASGEGAGRYTEAFFGQGTRLTVV.

This clonotype has a handful of counts. This chain connects TRBV20-1 to TRBJ2-4; D uncertain. Trimming pared 3 bases from V and 5 bases from J, leaving 2 bases between. Germline V lookup: CDR1 DFQATT, CDR2 SNEGSKA (reference sequence). The CDR3 consists of 10 residues. This CDR3 reads CSASQNIQYF. DNA of the CDR3: TGCAGTGCTAGTCAAAACATTCAGTACTTC.

In this sample, this clonotype is medium-sized. This chain joins TRBV11-1 and TRBJ2-5; the D gene is possibly TRBD2 (6 bases). Germline assignment: CDR1 SGHAT and CDR2 FQDESV (reference sequence). The CDR3 covers 13 residues. Trimming pared 7 bases from V and 1 base from J, leaving 10 bases between. The CDR3 here is CASKEGIQETQYF. CDR3 coding DNA: TGTGCCAGCAAGGAGGGGATCCAAGAGACCCAGTACTTC.

This clonotype was found a few times. The CDR3 here is CASSYSYEQYF. The CDR3 DNA is TGTGCCAGCAGTTACAGCTACGAGCAGTACTTC. The rearrangement links TRBV12-3 or TRBV12-4 to TRBJ2-7, with D unclear. The CDR3 totals 11 residues. V dropped 4 bases and J dropped 3 bases, with 4 bases sitting between them.

The sample holds a few counts of this clonotype. This rearrangement joins TRBV6-1 to TRBJ2-3; TRBD2 agrees at 8 bases. V lost 7 bases and J lost 2; bases outside the gene matches: 14. Germline CDR1 reads MNHNS; CDR2 reads SASEGT. This CDR3 spans 17 amino acids. CDR3 amino acids: CASNQWVLADFTDTQYF. CDR3 DNA sequence: TGTGCCAGCAACCAATGGGTACTAGCGGATTTCACAGATACGCAGTATTTT.

By sample fraction, this clonotype is medium-sized. The chain employs TRBV6-5 and TRBJ2-4; D may be TRBD1 (6 bases). CDR3 length: 16 residues. Germline V lookup: CDR1 MNHEY, CDR2 SVGAGI. V shed 4 bases and J shed 0 bases, with 13 bases lying between them. The CDR3 sequence is CASSSPGTLAKNIQYF. The CDR3 nucleotides read TGTGCCAGCAGTTCCCCCGGGACATTAGCCAAAAACATTCAGTACTTC.

In this sample, this clonotype is medium-sized. This chain links TRBV27 with TRBJ1-4; D is possibly TRBD1 (5 bases). This CDR3 is built from 17 residues. The germline V gene has CDR1 MNHEY and CDR2 SMNVEV (reference sequence). V lost 5 bases, J lost 1 base, and 17 bases lay in between. Written as DNA, the CDR3 is TGTGCCAGCAGTCCAAAAGTCCGACAGAAAACTAATGAAAAACTGTTTTTT. It yields the protein CASSPKVRQKTNEKLFF.

This clonotype was seen many times. V is TRBV29-1 and J is TRBJ1-4; D perhaps matches TRBD1 (5 bases). Trimming took 4 bases from V and 4 from J, leaving 10 bases between them. In germline, CDR1 is SQVTM, CDR2 ANQGSEA. This CDR3 spans 13 amino acids. CDR3 bases: TGCAGCGTTGTGCCAGGGAGTAATGAAAAACTGTTTTTT. Protein: CSVVPGSNEKLFF. Full variable domain (rest looked up from reference TRBV29-1 and TRBJ1-4): SAVISQKPSRDICQRGTSLTIQCQVDSQVTMMFWYRQQPGQSLTLIATANQGSEATYESGFVIDKFPISRPNLTFSTLTVSNMSPEDSSIYLCSVVPGSNEKLFFGSGTQLSVL.

The V and J genes are TRBV2 and TRBJ2-5; no firm D call. V gave up 0 bases and J gave up 4 bases, with 6 bases separating them. CDR3 length equals 13 residues. Germline V gene sequence: CDR1 SNHLY, CDR2 FYNNEI. As DNA, the CDR3 is TGTGCCAGCAGTGAAGCGCGGATAGAGACCCAGTACTTC. Translated, it gives CASSEARIETQYF.

This chain connects TRBV5-4 to TRBJ1-2, with 8 bases matching TRBD1. Germline assignment: CDR1 SGHNT and CDR2 YYREEE (reference sequence). The V gene end was trimmed by 5 bases and the J gene end by 8 bases; junction bases not matched to a gene: 8. The CDR3 is made up of 13 amino acids. The CDR3 bases are TGTGCCAGCAGTCACGACAGGGGCGGAGGCTACACCTTC. This encodes CASSHDRGGGYTF.

In this sample, this clonotype turned up many times. The chain uses TRBV12-3 or TRBV12-4 and TRBJ2-5, with 7 bases identical to TRBD1. The CDR3 has 15 amino acids. J was trimmed by 1 base and V by 5 bases; bases with no gene match: 7. Here the CDR3 DNA reads TGTGCCAGCAGTAGCCCAGGGGGTATCCAAGAGACCCAGTACTTC. Translation gives CASSSPGGIQETQYF.

This clonotype ranks as large. V and J are TRBV6-1 and TRBJ2-2, with D uncertain. This CDR3 has 12 amino acids. The V and J ends lost 7 bases and 4 bases respectively, with 7 bases between them. Germline values: CDR1 MNHNS, CDR2 SASEGT. The DNA of the CDR3 is TGTGCCAGCAAGGGCGGCACCGGGGAGCTGTTTTTT. As protein: CASKGGTGELFF.

This clonotype came up a few times. This chain connects TRBV20-1 to TRBJ2-2, with 10 bases lining up with TRBD2. Germline lookup yields CDR1 DFQATT and CDR2 SNEGSKA (reference sequence). V shed 6 bases and J 7 bases; nucleotides not matched to a gene: 5. This CDR3 comprises 13 residues. The CDR3, as DNA: TGCAGTGCGGGGACTAGCGAGTACGGGGAGCTGTTTTTT. It translates to CSAGTSEYGELFF.